The present T cell receptor beta chain was sequenced within a study of T cells in Graves' hyperthyroidism and ophthalmopathy. Amplification targeted TCR beta CDR3 regions from RNA transcripts. Carried out on the TCR CDR3, a first-round RT-PCR used the HTBI primer set. TCRdb redid the calling of the multiplex PCR reads with MiXCR, one entry per CDR3 protein. In the table there are 530,000 or so distinct CDR3 sequences, approximately 17% of which are singletons. V was pared by 7 bases and J by 4 bases, with 13 bases of the junction left unmatched. The length of the CDR3 is 15 residues. The germline gives CDR1 MNHNS, CDR2 SASEGT.

The sample consisted of blood. V gene TRBV6-1 combines with J gene TRBJ2-7; 7 nucleotides agree with TRBD2. This TCR derives from a woman aged 18-29 years with Graves' ophthalmopathy. Written as DNA, the CDR3 is TGTGCCAGCACCTCAGGAGGAGCGGGAAAGTACGAGCAGTACTTC. Amino acids: CASTSGGAGKYEQYF.